This TCR beta chain was captured by sequencing in a study of blood T cell repertoires in COVID-19 (TCRdb year 2020). Background on the whole study: Samples covering the acute and convalescent phases of COVID-19 were provided by collaborators in the United States, Italy and Spain. The prospective study material was composed of cDNA or gDNA derived from T cells, B-cell-depleted T cells, or PBMCs. Subjects who had been exposed to COVID-19, were actively infected with it, or had recovered from it provided the deeply sampled blood TCRbeta repertoires that made up the dataset. The repertoires were released in a freely available public database intended as a resource for research on the immune response to SARS-CoV-2. The samples were drawn from the first 160 participants of the ongoing ImmuneRACE study and from some 1,300 subjects provided by 6 global collaborators. A de-identified subject ID, COVID-19 status, age in years and sex were almost always included in the sample metadata. Where available, HLA class I and class II types were obtained from metadata supplied by the sample provider rather than from assay-based typing.

Overall study outcomes, separate from this receptor: How much clinical and demographic metadata was included differed by source and by participant, and the metadata was provided uncurated.

On this clone: The target of this receptor is not known. Qualities for individual bases were not recorded, and no much larger clone is one base off.

V is pared back by 6 bases and J by 2 bases, with 17 bases lying between the germline termini. From a lookup of the germline V gene, CDR1 and CDR2 are MDHEN and SYDVKM. The CDR3 numbers 15 residues from cysteine through phenylalanine. CDR3 DNA only is kept here, 45 bases in frame from base 1. TCRbeta CDR3 regions were amplified from genomic DNA by means of the immunoSEQ Assay, a bias-controlled multiplex PCR. Turning to the authors' computational methods: The number of nucleated cells in each sample was estimated from the amplification of reference gene primers within the assay. To quantify the absolute abundance of each unique TCRbeta CDR3 rearrangement, sequence reads were collapsed and filtered. For each sample, productive Simpson clonality was calculated as the square root of Simpson's diversity index across productive rearrangements. TCRdb took this table from immuneACCESS and kept in-frame rearrangements with V and J called. Such tables lack part of the clones; where checked against another copy, unresolved V genes explain under half of the gap, and the rest is unexplained. Clonal size and the V and J genes are those of that table, whereas D and trimming came from the DNA. For this sample the table gives fewer than 85,000 clones, of which over 60% were detected only once. Around 20% of the sample goes to the ten largest clones.

The collaborating institutions used their own protocols to collect whole blood in K2EDTA tubes. For TCRbeta analysis, collaborator samples were shipped as frozen whole blood, as isolated PBMCs, or as DNA extracted from either sample type. The sequencing input was peripheral blood. Here the chain combines TRBV28 and TRBJ2-7; TRBD2 is perhaps the D gene, given 7 matching bases. The sequence derives from a woman of 80 years or more with active or convalescent COVID-19. The bases are TGTGCCAGCAGATGGGGGCGGGGGTCCCCCTACGAGCAGTACTTC. This yields the protein CASRWGRGSPYEQYF.